The clone carrying this T cell receptor beta chain was counted a few times. Alongside a J-beta primer mix, a sample-barcoded 5' primer served in a second PCR lasting about 7 to 12 cycles. TCRdb independently ran MiXCR on the 5' RACE reads; one entry per CDR3 protein. The data show more than 700,000 distinct CDR3 sequences, about 47% seen once. This sample stems from a study of blood T cells in healthy people across ages. Overall study: With template switching, about one barcoded beta molecule was captured per two T cells.

Per-sample yields of isolated PBMCs were at least 6 million. Trimming took 5 bases from V and 7 from J; bases not matched to a gene: 4. The CDR3 has 13 amino acids. The V gene's germline CDR1 is KGHSH and CDR2 LQKENI. This chain uses TRBV18 with TRBJ2-1; the match to TRBD2 covers 8 bases. Input material: blood. This receptor was identified in a man at least 80 years old in good health. As DNA, the CDR3 is TGTGCCAGCTCAACCGCTAGCGGGAATGAGCAGTTCTTC. This codes for CASSTASGNEQFF.